The 29 T cell receptor beta chains reported below all come from one sample, sequenced in a study of blood T cells in healthy people across ages. A second PCR, run for about 7 to 11 cycles, used a sample-barcoded 5' primer plus a J-beta primer mix. MiXCR, applied by TCRdb to the 5' RACE reads, yields one record per CDR3 protein. The data contain around 1,000,000 distinct CDR3 sequences, 20% to 25% of them singletons. The sample was also linked to a second study, of T cells of mothers and their children.

Sequenced sample: blood. These receptors originate from a girl aged 2-10 years in good health.

The chain uses TRBV24-1 and TRBJ2-1; D might be TRBD1 (6 bases). V lost 4 bases and J lost 7, with 10 bases in between. The CDR3 covers 13 residues. Germline V gives CDR1 KGHDR, CDR2 SFDVKD. CDR3 sequence (DNA): TGTGCCACCAGTGACTTAACAGGGAATGAGCAGTTCTTC. Protein sequence: CATSDLTGNEQFF.

This sequence joins TRBV5-6 and TRBJ2-1; D is uncertain. The CDR3 is 14 residues long. Trimming pared 1 base from V and 10 bases from J, leaving 15 bases between. Germline CDR1 SGHDT, CDR2 YYEEEE. The DNA of the CDR3 is TGTGCCAGCAGCTTGCAGCGTTGGCAAGGAGAGCAGTTCTTC. Translation gives CASSLQRWQGEQFF.

CDR3 bases: TGCAGTGCTAGAGAGCTTGGGGACATTACCTCCTACAATGAGCAGTTCTTC. Encoded protein: CSARELGDITSYNEQFF. The genes are TRBV20-1 and TRBJ2-1; TRBD1 is a possible D gene (6 bases). The CDR3 extends over 17 amino acids. V was trimmed by 0 bases and J by 0 bases, leaving 15 bases between them. CDR1 and CDR2 from the germline V gene are DFQATT and SNEGSKA (reference sequence).

This chain links TRBV12-3 or TRBV12-4 with TRBJ2-2, with 9 bases aligning to TRBD1. This CDR3 contains 16 residues. With 6 bases clipped from V and 2 bases from J, the junction kept 7 bases outside the gene matches. The DNA for the CDR3 is TGTGCCAGCAGCCCCGGGACAGGGCGAAACACCGGGGAGCTGTTTTTT. Translation gives CASSPGTGRNTGELFF.

The table lists this clonotype with many counts. This CDR3 reads CASSFAGGGTDTQYF. The DNA of the CDR3 is TGTGCCAGCAGCTTCGCGGGGGGAGGCACAGATACGCAGTATTTT. This chain links TRBV7-3 with TRBJ2-3, with TRBD2 matching over 8 bases. V shed 3 bases, J shed 1 base, and the junction held 3 bases outside the gene matches. CDR1 is SGHTA, CDR2 FQGTGA, per germline. The CDR3 totals 15 residues.

This clonotype was seen only a few times. The chain carries TRBV15 and TRBJ2-7, with D possibly TRBD1 on 6 matching bases. The CDR3 is 16 amino acids. Germline-derived CDR1 and CDR2 are LNHNV and YYDKDF (reference sequence). V was pared by 1 base and J by 1 base, with 14 bases between. The CDR3, as DNA: TGTGCCACCAGCAGAGGTAACAGGGATATGTCCTACGAGCAGTACTTC. Its protein is CATSRGNRDMSYEQYF.

The chain joins TRBV12-3 or TRBV12-4 to TRBJ2-5, with 8 nucleotides matching TRBD2. CDR3 length: 14 amino acids. Unmatched junction bases numbered 4, after V lost 4 bases and J lost 3 bases. This chain's CDR3 is CASSSGGVEETQYF. CDR3 in DNA: TGTGCCAGCAGTTCCGGGGGGGTGGAAGAGACCCAGTACTTC.

The V call is TRBV6-5, the J call TRBJ1-2; D is undetermined. The CDR3 has 12 residues. The germline V and J ends were trimmed by 6 bases and 8 bases, with 13 bases remaining between them. Germline V gene sequence: CDR1 MNHEY, CDR2 SVGAGI. The CDR3 bases are TGTGCCAGCAGCTCCGGGTTGAGAGGCTACACCTTC. Residues: CASSSGLRGYTF.

This clonotype was detected only a few times. The chain links TRBV5-1 to TRBJ2-1; 12 bases map to TRBD2. The ends lost 3 bases at V and 7 bases at J; junction bases unmatched: 5. The CDR3 covers 15 residues. The V gene's germline CDR1 is SGHRS and CDR2 YFSETQ. In nucleotides, the CDR3 is TGCGCCAGCAGCTCCGGACTAGCGGGGAGGAATGAGCAGTTCTTC. Protein: CASSSGLAGRNEQFF. Drawing the rest from reference TRBV5-1 and TRBJ2-1, the complete variable domain is KAGVTQTPRYLIKTRGQQVTLSCSPISGHRSVSWYQQTPGQGLQFLFEYFSETQRNKGNFPGRFSGRQFSNSRSEMNVSTLELGDSALYLCASSSGLAGRNEQFFGPGTRLTVL.

This clonotype was counted only a few times. The chain combines TRBV28 with TRBJ2-1; 12 bases match TRBD2. Germline V gene sequence: CDR1 MDHEN, CDR2 SYDVKM. The CDR3 has 16 amino acids. Trimming took 5 bases from V and 4 from J; bases not matched to a gene: 6. For the CDR3, the DNA is TGTGCCAGCAGTCTAAAACTAGCGGGAGGTTACAATGAGCAGTTCTTC. Translated, it gives CASSLKLAGGYNEQFF.

The sample holds a few counts of this clonotype. The V gene is TRBV28, the J gene TRBJ2-7; TRBD1 matches at 9 bases. This CDR3 region has 14 residues. Looked up from germline, CDR1 is MDHEN and CDR2 is SYDVKM. The ends lost 3 bases at V and 7 bases at J; junction bases unmatched: 7. CDR3 sequence: CASSFLTGGEEQYF. The DNA for the CDR3 is TGTGCCAGCAGTTTCTTGACAGGGGGTGAGGAGCAGTACTTC. Based on the CDR3 plus reference TRBV28 and TRBJ2-7, the full variable domain is DVKVTQSSRYLVKRTGEKVFLECVQDMDHENMFWYRQDPGLGLRLIYFSYDVKMKEKGDIPEGYSVSREKKERFSLILESASTNQTSMYLCASSFLTGGEEQYFGPGTRLTVT.

This clonotype was detected only a few times. The V gene is TRBV10-2, the J gene TRBJ1-1; possibly TRBD1 for D (5 bases). Per germline, CDR1 WSHSY and CDR2 SAAADI. The CDR3 contains 13 residues. Between the trimmed V and J ends, which lost 7 bases and 1 base, there was a span of 10 bases. The DNA for the CDR3 is TGCGCCAGCACCGGACACCCGAACACTGAAGCTTTCTTT. Protein sequence: CASTGHPNTEAFF.

This clonotype occurred a few times. The chain couples TRBV5-1 to TRBJ1-3; D unclear. Trimming removed 4 bases from V and 4 bases from J, with 9 bases in between. Germline loops: CDR1 SGHRS, CDR2 YFSETQ. The CDR3 loop spans 13 amino acids. Here the CDR3 DNA reads TGCGCCAGCAGCGTTAGTTGGGGAAACACCATATATTTT. Translating it yields CASSVSWGNTIYF.

This chain uses TRBV11-2 with TRBJ1-4; possibly TRBD1 for D (6 bases). The V gene lost 5 bases and the J gene lost 3 bases, with 13 bases spanning the gap. Looked up from germline, CDR1 is SGHAT and CDR2 is FQNNGV. The CDR3 runs to 15 residues. As DNA, the CDR3 is TGTGCCAGCAGCACTTACAGGGAATCTAATGAAAAACTGTTTTTT. Translation: CASSTYRESNEKLFF.

The J gene is TRBJ1-1, the V gene TRBV27; weak D call: TRBD1 (5 bases). The CDR3 consists of 14 residues. Germline CDR1 MNHEY, CDR2 SMNVEV (reference sequence). Trimming pared 5 bases from V and 3 bases from J, leaving 13 bases between. The CDR3 nucleotides read TGTGCCAGCAGTGCCTTCCGGGGCTACACTGAAGCTTTCTTT. Translated, it gives CASSAFRGYTEAFF.

The CDR3 DNA reads TGCAGTGCTAGCGGGGATACTGAGCAGTTCTTC. This gives the protein CSASGDTEQFF. This chain joins TRBV20-1 and TRBJ2-5, with D tentatively TRBD2 (5 bases). The J call is doubtful: the DNA matches TRBJ2-1 better. The CDR3 spans 11 residues. CDR1 and CDR2 from the germline V gene are DFQATT and SNEGSKA (reference sequence).

The chain joins TRBV7-2 to TRBJ2-5, with D perhaps matching TRBD2 (5 bases). The J call is doubtful: the DNA matches TRBJ2-7 better. The CDR3 covers 15 residues. In germline, CDR1 is SGHTA, CDR2 FQGNSA. The CDR3 nucleotides are TGTGCCAGCAGCACCGGGGTCGGAAGCTCCTACGAGCAGTACTTC. It yields the protein CASSTGVGSSYEQYF.

In its sample, this clonotype was seen once. The chain employs TRBV24-1 and TRBJ2-3; 10 nucleotides agree with TRBD2. V shed 4 bases, J shed 9 bases, and the junction held 6 bases outside the gene matches. The CDR3 is made up of 14 amino acids. Looked up from germline, CDR1 is KGHDR and CDR2 is SFDVKD. The chain's CDR3 is CATSERTSGLTQYF. The CDR3 bases are TGTGCCACCAGTGAAAGGACTAGCGGATTAACGCAGTATTTT.

This clonotype has only a few counts. The CDR3 DNA sequence: TGCAGTGCCTTGAGACGGTACTCCTACGAGCAGTACTTC. This codes for CSALRRYSYEQYF. The V gene is TRBV20-1, the J gene TRBJ2-7; D remains ambiguous. Germline V gene data show CDR1 as DFQATT and CDR2 as SNEGSKA (reference sequence). This CDR3 spans 13 amino acids. V lost 6 bases, J lost 0 bases, and 12 bases lay in between.

The V gene is TRBV10-3, the J gene TRBJ2-7; a weak D match, TRBD2 (5 bases). The V gene's germline CDR1 is ENHRY and CDR2 SYGVKD. The V end lost 5 bases, the J end lost 3 bases, and 14 bases lay between the germline ends. This CDR3 comprises 14 residues. CDR3 sequence reads: CAISQSGANYEQYF. The CDR3 coding sequence is TGTGCCATCAGTCAAAGCGGCGCTAACTACGAGCAGTACTTC.

The chain recombines TRBV11-2 with TRBJ2-1; tentative D call: TRBD1 (5 bases). This CDR3 spans 14 amino acids. Trimming removed 3 bases from V and 5 bases from J, with 11 bases in between. Germline CDR1 SGHAT, CDR2 FQNNGV. The CDR3 DNA reads TGTGCCAGCAGCTTTAGGGGTTTCAACAATGAGCAGTTCTTC. Translated: CASSFRGFNNEQFF. Full variable domain (rest looked up from reference TRBV11-2 and TRBJ2-1): EAGVAQSPRYKIIEKRQSVAFWCNPISGHATLYWYQQILGQGPKLLIQFQNNGVVDDSQLPKDRFSAERLKGVDSTLKIQPAKLEDSAVYLCASSFRGFNNEQFFGPGTRLTVL.

This clonotype turned up a few times. This chain uses TRBV12-3 or TRBV12-4 with TRBJ2-5; TRBD1 might be the D (6 bases). Trimming removed 6 bases at V and 5 bases at J, with 19 bases between. The CDR3 length is 15 residues. The DNA for the CDR3 is TGTGCCAGCAGGCGAACAGGGACCGCTGAGGAGACCCAGTACTTC. It encodes CASRRTGTAEETQYF.

This rearrangement joins TRBV20-1 to TRBJ2-1; TRBD1 matches at 7 bases. The junction had 7 bases not matched to a gene; V was cut back by 5 bases and J by 6 bases. The CDR3 extends over 13 amino acids. Germline CDR1 reads DFQATT; CDR2 reads SNEGSKA (reference sequence). CDR3 in DNA: TGCAGTGCTGGTGGGACAGAACCCAATGAGCAGTTCTTC. As protein: CSAGGTEPNEQFF.

The sample holds a few counts of this clonotype. V is TRBV23-1 and J is TRBJ2-5; D is possibly TRBD1 (5 bases). TRBV23-1 is treated as an ORF (open reading frame) with a function not yet certain. This CDR3 region has 11 residues. V was cut by 4 bases and J by 12 bases, with 12 bases left in between. The CDR3 spells CASSPRQTEYF. As DNA, the CDR3 is TGCGCCAGCAGTCCTAGACAGACGGAGTACTTC.

As regards this clonotype: At one end, the junction sequence differs from germline, possibly due to a read error. The CDR3 nucleotides read TGTGCTAGCAGCTTAGGTTCGGGGGACAATGAGCAGTTCTTC. Protein sequence: CASSLGSGDNEQFF. The chain is built from TRBV7-7 and TRBJ2-1; D may be TRBD2 (6 bases). The germline V gene encodes CDR1 SSHAT and CDR2 FNYEAQ (reference sequence). This CDR3 spans 14 amino acids.

On this clonotype: Sequence at one end of the junction differs from germline and may be a read error. The rearrangement links TRBV4-1 to TRBJ2-2, with D perhaps TRBD2 (6 bases). The CDR3 is made up of 16 amino acids. Germline V gene data show CDR1 as MGHRA and CDR2 as YSYEKL. This CDR3 is CASNQDGGPNTGELFF. The CDR3 DNA follows: TGCGCCAGCAACCAAGACGGGGGACCCAACACCGGGGAGCTGTTTTTT.

In its sample, this clonotype was seen a few times. The rearrangement uses TRBV5-6 and TRBJ2-7; no clear D. This CDR3 has 16 residues. Germline V gene lookup returns CDR1 SGHDT and CDR2 YYEEEE. Trimming pared 2 bases from V and 1 base from J, leaving 16 bases between. CDR3 nucleotides: TGTGCCAGCAGCTTAAGTCCCGCAATGAGTTCCTACGAGCAGTACTTC. Its protein is CASSLSPAMSSYEQYF.

This chain connects TRBV5-1 to TRBJ2-5; weak D call: TRBD2 (5 bases). The CDR3 consists of 15 residues. The germline CDR1 and CDR2 sequences are SGHRS and YFSETQ. Trimming took 4 bases from V and 3 from J, leaving 16 bases between them. The CDR3 DNA is TGCGCCAGCAGCCCAGGCGGGTTAAAAAAAGAGACCCAGTACTTC. Protein sequence: CASSPGGLKKETQYF.

The chain uses TRBV5-1 and TRBJ2-5; D unresolved. CDR3 length equals 14 residues. The V gene lost 1 base and the J gene lost 3 bases, with 10 bases spanning the gap. Germline V gene data show CDR1 as SGHRS and CDR2 as YFSETQ. CDR3 in amino acids: CASSLPGLKETQYF. In DNA form, the CDR3 reads TGCGCCAGCAGCTTGCCTGGCTTAAAAGAGACCCAGTACTTC.